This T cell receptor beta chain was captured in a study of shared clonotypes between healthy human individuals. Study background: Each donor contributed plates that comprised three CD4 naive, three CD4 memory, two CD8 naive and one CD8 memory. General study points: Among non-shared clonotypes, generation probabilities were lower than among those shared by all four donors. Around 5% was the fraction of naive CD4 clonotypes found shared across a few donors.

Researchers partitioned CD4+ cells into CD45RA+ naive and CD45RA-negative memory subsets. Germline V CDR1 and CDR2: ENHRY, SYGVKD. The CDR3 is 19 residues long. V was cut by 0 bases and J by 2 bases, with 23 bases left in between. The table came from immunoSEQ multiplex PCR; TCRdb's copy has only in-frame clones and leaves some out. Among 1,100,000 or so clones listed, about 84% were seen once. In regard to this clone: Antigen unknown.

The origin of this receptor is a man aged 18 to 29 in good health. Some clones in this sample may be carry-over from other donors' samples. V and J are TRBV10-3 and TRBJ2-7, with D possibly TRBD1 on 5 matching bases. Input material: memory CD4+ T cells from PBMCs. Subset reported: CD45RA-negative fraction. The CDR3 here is CAISESTGGAKTLPYEQYF. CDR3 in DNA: TGTGCCATCAGTGAGTCGACCGGTGGGGCTAAAACCCTCCCCTACGAGCAGTACTTC.